This T cell receptor beta chain was recorded in a study of identical twins. Template switching (which added a universal primer site) was used, and cDNA carried unique molecular identifiers. TCRdb re-derived calls from the 5' RACE reads in MiXCR, one entry per CDR3 protein. The data contain about 530,000 distinct CDR3 sequences, around 24% of them seen just once; the ten biggest clones take up approximately 0.5%. This clonotype was counted between two and nine times. The sample also formed part of further work on yellow fever vaccine responses in identical twins.

The source is a young woman in good health. What was sequenced was CD4+ T cells sorted from blood.

CDR3 residues: CASRRTSGIYNEQFF. The CDR3 nucleotides read TGTGCCAGCAGACGGACTAGCGGCATTTACAATGAGCAGTTCTTC. This chain joins TRBV6-1 and TRBJ2-1, with 10 bases fitting TRBD2. The trim removed 6 bases at V and 4 bases at J, leaving 6 bases unmatched. CDR1 is MNHNS and CDR2 is SASEGT in the germline V gene. The length of the CDR3 is 15 residues.